Listed below are T cell receptor beta chains from one sample, sequenced in a study of radiotherapy plus CTLA-4 blockade in lung cancer. This table comes from immunoSEQ multiplex PCR, and its TCRdb copy is limited to in-frame clones, with some not included. The sample comprises about 77,000 clones, under 75% of which are singletons, and roughly 9.8% rests with the top ten. The specimen comprised peripheral blood, sampled from a patient treated with radiotherapy plus ipilimumab. The receptors derive from a human donor with non-small cell lung cancer whose response to radiotherapy plus ipilimumab could not be evaluated. Both conserved end residues are part of each CDR3. The D gene is left open where the match is weak. The size entry is marked missing in some rows and otherwise reads once, few, many or a size class.

V	D	J	size	CDR3	DNA
TRBV5-4	TRBD1	TRBJ1-3	.	CASSVGQGVVSGNTIYF	TGTGCCAGCAGCGTGGGACAGGGGGTAGTCTCTGGAAACACCATATATTTT
TRBV9	TRBD2	TRBJ2-3	.	CASSSGTSGGPGTDTQYF	TGTGCCAGCAGCTCCGGGACTAGCGGGGGGCCTGGGACAGATACGCAGTATTTT
TRBV2	.	TRBJ1-1	.	CASRGGPEAFF	TGTGCCAGCAGAGGGGGTCCCGAAGCTTTCTTT
TRBV28	TRBD1	TRBJ1-1	few	CASSTPGQGVAFF	TGTGCCAGCAGTACTCCGGGACAGGGCGTAGCTTTCTTT
TRBV7-3	.	TRBJ2-1	.	CASSPQGMMFDEQFF	TGTGCCAGCAGCCCCCAGGGTATGATGTTCGATGAGCAGTTCTTC
TRBV5-4	TRBD1	TRBJ2-2	few	CASSLAGTVYTGELFF	TGTGCCAGCAGCTTGGCCGGGACAGTATACACCGGGGAGCTGTTTTTT
TRBV5-1	TRBD1	TRBJ2-2	.	CASSLRQGQNTGELFF	TGCGCCAGCAGCCTTAGACAGGGGCAGAACACCGGGGAGCTGTTTTTT
TRBV7-2	.	TRBJ1-2	.	CASSRNGQNLWSGYTF	TGTGCCAGCAGCCGAAATGGACAGAATTTATGGAGTGGCTACACCTTC
TRBV29-1	.	TRBJ1-2	.	CSVESGLYGYTF	TGCAGCGTTGAATCAGGCCTCTATGGCTACACCTTC
TRBV4-3	.	TRBJ2-3	.	CASSQGVGGTDTQYF	TGCGCCAGCAGCCAAGGGGTAGGGGGCACAGATACGCAGTATTTT
TRBV15	.	TRBJ2-3	.	CATSRDPRDTQYF	TGTGCCACCAGCAGAGATCCCCGAGATACGCAGTATTTT
TRBV19	.	TRBJ2-7	few	CASSIPGFNDEQYF	TGTGCCAGTAGTATACCCGGGTTTAATGACGAGCAGTACTTC
TRBV19	TRBD1	TRBJ2-5	.	CASSRDRGLGETQYF	TGTGCCAGTAGTAGGGACAGGGGGCTGGGAGAGACCCAGTACTTC
TRBV18	.	TRBJ1-5	.	CASSPTGDNQPQHF	TGTGCCAGCTCACCGACAGGAGACAATCAGCCCCAGCATTTT
TRBV30	.	TRBJ1-4	few	CAWNYLAGEKLFF	TGTGCCTGGAATTACCTAGCGGGGGAAAAACTGTTTTTT
TRBV7-3	TRBD1	TRBJ1-2	.	CASSRQGRDGYTF	TGTGCCAGCAGCCGACAGGGGCGAGATGGCTACACCTTC
TRBV29-1	.	TRBJ2-5	.	CSVEGLGGTQYF	TGCAGCGTTGAAGGGTTAGGCGGGACCCAGTACTTC
TRBV13	.	TRBJ2-5	.	CASSVTPERARDQETQYF	TGTGCCAGCAGCGTGACCCCCGAGCGGGCCCGGGACCAAGAGACCCAGTACTTC
TRBV11-2	TRBD2	TRBJ2-3	.	CASNSAGRGTDTQYF	TGTGCCAGCAACTCAGCGGGGAGGGGCACAGATACGCAGTATTTT
TRBV14	TRBD1	TRBJ2-7	.	CASSRNRGVYEQYF	TGTGCCAGCAGCCGAAACAGGGGGGTCTACGAGCAGTACTTC
TRBV7-2	TRBD1	TRBJ2-7	.	CASSSRPGQGHYEQYF	TGTGCCAGCAGCTCCAGACCGGGACAGGGGCACTACGAGCAGTACTTC
TRBV11-2	TRBD1	TRBJ1-1	.	CASSKPGQSTEAFF	TGTGCCAGCAGCAAACCGGGACAGAGCACTGAAGCTTTCTTT
TRBV5-5	.	TRBJ2-1	.	CASSLMYGTYNEQFF	TGTGCCAGCAGCTTAATGTACGGGACCTACAATGAGCAGTTCTTC
TRBV18	TRBD2	TRBJ2-3	few	CASSPSRTSGGSDTQYF	TGTGCCAGCTCACCATCACGAACTAGCGGGGGGTCAGATACGCAGTATTTT
TRBV28	TRBD2	TRBJ2-6	.	CASSSTSGRTGANVLTF	TGTGCCAGCAGTTCGACTAGCGGGAGAACTGGGGCCAACGTCCTGACTTTC
TRBV11-2	.	TRBJ1-2	.	CASSRPMRRGDYGYTF	TGTGCCAGCAGCCGACCTATGAGGAGGGGTGACTATGGCTACACCTTC
TRBV9	.	TRBJ2-7	.	CASSVEGVVREQYF	TGTGCCAGCAGCGTAGAGGGGGTGGTGAGGGAGCAGTACTTC
TRBV19	.	TRBJ2-1	.	CASRTGGQFF	TGTGCCAGTAGAACCGGGGGGCAGTTCTTC
TRBV5-5	.	TRBJ1-5	.	CASSPLVGTGQPQHF	TGTGCCAGCAGTCCCCTGGTTGGAACGGGTCAGCCCCAGCATTTT
TRBV18	TRBD2	TRBJ2-2	.	CASSPIGLAEELFF	TGTGCCAGCTCACCAATAGGACTAGCCGAGGAGCTGTTTTTT
TRBV4-2	.	TRBJ1-2	.	CASSQVWGLGGYTF	TGTGCCAGCAGCCAAGTTTGGGGGCTGGGGGGCTACACCTTC
TRBV19	.	TRBJ1-2	few	CASSTTALYGYTF	TGTGCCAGTAGTACGACAGCACTCTATGGCTACACCTTC
TRBV5-1	.	TRBJ1-2	.	CASSGRIFNYGYTF	TGCGCCAGCAGCGGGAGGATATTTAACTATGGCTACACCTTC
TRBV9	.	TRBJ1-2	.	CASSVDPGNGYTF	TGTGCCAGCAGCGTAGATCCAGGGAATGGCTACACCTTC
TRBV5-1	.	TRBJ1-2	few	CASSLAGGARDYGYTF	TGCGCCAGCAGCTTGGCCGGGGGGGCTAGGGACTATGGCTACACCTTC
TRBV5-1	.	TRBJ2-3	.	CASSFGASTDTQYF	TGCGCCAGCAGCTTCGGTGCAAGCACAGATACGCAGTATTTT
TRBV5-1	TRBD1	TRBJ1-1	few	CASRQGANTEAFF	TGCGCCAGCAGGCAGGGGGCGAACACTGAAGCTTTCTTT
TRBV18	TRBD1	TRBJ2-7	.	CASSPGTEGYEQYF	TGTGCCAGCTCACCCGGGACAGAGGGCTACGAGCAGTACTTC
TRBV10-2	TRBD2	TRBJ2-1	.	CASSAGGEGGSDEQFF	TGCGCCAGCAGTGCAGGTGGGGAGGGCGGGTCGGATGAGCAGTTCTTC
TRBV7-9	.	TRBJ1-2	.	CASSLQGGGGYTF	TGTGCCAGCAGCTTACAGGGCGGCGGTGGCTACACCTTC
TRBV27	.	TRBJ2-7	.	CASSLSLAREQYF	TGTGCCAGCAGTTTATCCCTAGCCCGCGAGCAGTACTTC
TRBV9	.	TRBJ1-2	.	CASSPRARDGYTF	TGTGCCAGCAGCCCCAGAGCGCGGGATGGCTACACCTTC
TRBV6-4	TRBD1	TRBJ1-2	once	CANGTGVVIYGYTF	TGTGCCAACGGGACAGGGGTTGTTATCTATGGCTACACCTTC
TRBV2	TRBD1	TRBJ2-1	.	CASREPAEGAAYNEQFF	TGTGCCAGCAGAGAACCCGCAGAGGGGGCTGCCTACAATGAGCAGTTCTTC
TRBV6-6	TRBD1	TRBJ2-7	.	CASRRDSNYEQYF	TGTGCCAGCAGACGGGACAGCAACTACGAGCAGTACTTC
TRBV7-8	TRBD1	TRBJ1-1	.	CASSSTGWRNTEAFF	TGTGCCAGCAGCTCGACAGGGTGGAGGAACACTGAAGCTTTCTTT
TRBV27	.	TRBJ1-2	.	CASSFTQGHYGYTF	TGTGCCAGCAGTTTTACACAGGGACACTATGGCTACACCTTC
TRBV10-3	TRBD1	TRBJ2-1	.	CAISLGQGANEQFF	TGTGCCATCAGCCTGGGACAGGGGGCCAATGAGCAGTTCTTC
TRBV6-5	TRBD1	TRBJ1-6	.	CASSRQGADNSPLHF	TGTGCCAGCAGTAGACAGGGGGCTGATAATTCACCCCTCCACTTT
TRBV19	.	TRBJ2-5	.	CASSSGTGEQYF	TGTGCCAGTAGCTCCGGGACGGGGGAGCAGTACTTC
TRBV9	TRBD1	TRBJ2-3	few	CASSPGTGRGADTQYF	TGTGCCAGCAGCCCTGGGACAGGCCGGGGCGCAGATACGCAGTATTTT
TRBV7-8	.	TRBJ1-2	.	CASSTQSAGVYGYTF	TGTGCCAGCAGCACTCAATCGGCAGGGGTTTACGGCTACACCTTC
TRBV10-3	.	TRBJ1-4	.	CAISEAWGGENEKLFF	TGTGCCATCAGTGAGGCCTGGGGTGGGGAGAATGAAAAACTGTTTTTT
TRBV5-1	.	TRBJ1-1	few	CASSLTGNQMNTEAFF	TGCGCCAGCAGCTTGACGGGAAATCAGATGAACACTGAAGCTTTCTTT
TRBV28	.	TRBJ2-5	.	CASSLAGQLETQYF	TGTGCCAGCAGTTTAGCCGGACAGCTGGAGACCCAGTACTTC
TRBV11-2	.	TRBJ2-5	.	CASSLGSSLREQYF	TGTGCCAGCAGCTTAGGTAGTAGCCTAAGGGAGCAGTACTTC
TRBV6-4	.	TRBJ1-2	.	CASSDGDGGNYGYTF	TGTGCCAGCAGTGACGGGGACGGAGGGAACTATGGCTACACCTTC
TRBV9	.	TRBJ1-5	.	CASSSDWGDAQPQHF	TGTGCCAGCAGCTCCGACTGGGGGGATGCTCAGCCCCAGCATTTT